These 12 T cell receptor beta chains were all obtained from the same sample, sequenced in a study of T cell repertoires in cytomegalovirus infection (dated by TCRdb to between 2019 and 2020). Sequencing was carried out with an Illumina HiSeq 1500. In TCRdb, the public reads were trimmed at Q25 with fastp and aligned with MiXCR, with productive beta chains retained. Each CDR3 protein gets just one entry, which takes the most common genes and DNA from the rows behind it. The sample table holds about 7,500 distinct CDR3 sequences, of which roughly 50% were seen once. Together, the top ten hold 73% of the sample. The antigens for these receptors are not known. Sequencing used PBMCs, sequenced either directly or after in vitro stimulation (not recorded which). The receptors were sampled from a human donor in good health (CMV status not recorded). Some clones in this sample may be carry-over from other donors' samples.

This clonotype was observed a few times. This chain connects TRBV7-2 to TRBJ2-3; perhaps D is TRBD1 or TRBD2 (5 bases each). CDR3 length: 14 residues. Germline CDR1 SGHTA, CDR2 FQGNSA. V gave up 4 bases and J gave up 10 bases, with 18 bases separating them. CDR3 coding DNA: TGTGCCAGCAGCTCCGGTCTCAGGGACCGAGCGCAGTATTTT. This codes for CASSSGLRDRAQYF.

In regard to this clonotype: One end of the junction fails to match germline, which may point to a read error. This chain links TRBV7-2 with TRBJ1-2; D possibly corresponds to TRBD1 (6 bases). Germline loops: CDR1 SGHTA, CDR2 FQGNSA. The CDR3 loop spans 19 amino acids. The CDR3 sequence is CASRLGDVTPTGWGSGYTF. Here the CDR3 DNA reads TGTGCCAGCAGATTAGGGGACGTCACTCCTACAGGGTGGGGTAGTGGCTACACCTTC.

The rearrangement joins TRBV7-6 to TRBJ2-5; 7 nucleotides agree with TRBD1. V lost 4 bases, J lost 5 bases, and 4 bases stayed unmatched. Germline CDR1 and CDR2: SGHVS and FNYEAQ. The CDR3 is 13 amino acids. CDR3 nucleotides: TGTGCCAGCAGCTCGGGACAGCCCGAGACCCAGTACTTC. Amino acid sequence: CASSSGQPETQYF.

Only a few counts were recorded for this clonotype. This sequence joins TRBV12-5 and TRBJ1-1; D may be TRBD1 (6 bases). V was pared by 6 bases and J by 4 bases, with 18 bases between. Germline CDR1 reads LGHNT; CDR2 reads FRNRAP. This CDR3 contains 15 residues. The CDR3 here is CASGLDGTLGTEAFF. The CDR3 nucleotides read TGTGCTAGTGGCCTGGATGGGACACTTGGCACTGAAGCTTTCTTT.

This clonotype was picked up a small number of times. The chain employs TRBV4-1 and TRBJ2-1, with 16 bases matching TRBD2. The germline gives CDR1 MGHRA, CDR2 YSYEKL. Losses at the gene ends were 5 bases for V and 2 bases for J; bases not matched to a gene: 9. The CDR3 runs 19 residues. CDR3 nucleotide sequence: TGCGCCAGCAGCTCCCCGGGACTAGCGGGAGGGGGAACCTACAATGAGCAGTTCTTC. Protein sequence: CASSSPGLAGGGTYNEQFF.

The rearrangement joins TRBV4-2 to TRBJ2-2, with 8 bases lining up with TRBD2. This CDR3 has 17 amino acids. Trimming took 8 bases from V and 1 from J; bases not matched to a gene: 12. Germline V CDR1 and CDR2: LGHNA, YNFKEQ. The CDR3 loop reads CASLQDWAGGNTGELFF. CDR3 sequence (DNA): TGTGCCAGCCTCCAAGATTGGGCGGGGGGGAACACCGGGGAGCTGTTTTTT.

This clonotype showed up just a few times. The V call is TRBV7-2, the J call TRBJ1-2, with 7 bases lining up with TRBD1. With V trimmed by 1 base and J by 7 bases, 21 bases remained unmatched. The CDR3 covers 19 residues. Germline V gene data show CDR1 as SGHTA and CDR2 as FQGNSA. The chain's CDR3 is CASSLGDVTTTGLGRGYTF. As DNA, the CDR3 is TGTGCCAGCAGCTTAGGGGACGTCACGACGACAGGGTTGGGTCGTGGCTACACCTTC.

This clonotype turned up a few times. One junction end disagrees with the germline gene, perhaps due to a read error. The rearrangement links TRBV12-3 or TRBV12-4 to TRBJ2-1, with D perhaps given as TRBD1 or TRBD2 (5 bases each). The CDR3 is 20 amino acids. DNA for the CDR3: TGTGACAGCAGCTTACTAAGCCTCCTTGGGGGAGAAAGGTCCTACAATGAGCAGTTCTTC. It codes for CDSSLLSLLGGERSYNEQFF.

The chain has TRBV10-3 and TRBJ2-2; 7 nucleotides align to TRBD1. After removal of 4 bases from V and 5 bases from J, the junction contained 7 bases not matched to a gene. CDR1 ENHRY and CDR2 SYGVKD come from the germline V gene. The CDR3 extends over 15 amino acids. The CDR3 bases are TGTGCCATCAGTGTCCTCTCAGGGGGAACCGGGGAGCTGTTTTTT. Translated, it gives CAISVLSGGTGELFF.

Comments on this clonotype: The CDR3 ends on some other residue instead of the conserved phenylalanine or tryptophan, so this is likely a read error. The DNA is left out, because the CDR3 cannot be placed on it with certainty; the CDR3 is given as TCRdb lists it. The chain recombines TRBV4-2 with TRBJ2-1; TRBD2 is the table's D call, not checked against the DNA. The CDR3 sequence runs 17 residues, both termini included. Germline lookup yields CDR1 LGHNA and CDR2 YNFKEQ. The CDR3 region is CASSQDCSSGGNNEQLL.

This clonotype appeared a few times. The chain links TRBV18 to TRBJ2-1; either TRBD1 or TRBD2 may supply D (5 bases each). The CDR3 has 17 amino acids. Trimming shortened V by 2 bases and J by 5 bases, and 19 bases separated the two germline ends. Germline loops: CDR1 KGHSH, CDR2 LQKENI. The CDR3 DNA sequence: TGTGCCAGCTCACCATTAAAGGGGAGTTACGGGGACAATGAGCAGTTCTTC. Translation: CASSPLKGSYGDNEQFF.

There are a few counts of this clonotype. This chain connects TRBV7-9 to TRBJ2-1; unclear D gene. The germline gives CDR1 SEHNR, CDR2 FQNEAQ (reference sequence). The CDR3 extends over 16 amino acids. CDR3 nucleotide sequence: TGTTCCATCAGCTTACGCGGCGAGATCTCCTACAATGAGCAGTTCTTC. It is translated as CSISLRGEISYNEQFF.